This TCR beta chain emerged from a study of post-analysis software for immune sequencing data. On this clonotype: The antigen remains undetermined.

Prepared libraries of TCR beta cDNA carried unique molecular identifiers. MiXCR, run by TCRdb on the PCR reads, gives a single entry per CDR3 protein. Seen here are over 700,000 distinct CDR3 sequences, approximately 30% observed once, and the top ten hold around 0.56%. Looked up from germline, CDR1 is DFQATT and CDR2 is SNEGSKA (reference sequence). CDR3 length: 16 amino acids. V dropped 2 bases and J dropped 6; count of bases not matched to a gene: 8. Study-wide results and limits: Roughly 5 TRBV segments (TRBV5-6, TRBV5-1 and TRBV20-1 among them) occurred more frequently in patients than in controls.

The origin of this receptor is a girl between 10 and 17 years old with multiple sclerosis. This chain uses TRBV20-1 with TRBJ2-3, with TRBD2 identical over 13 bases. The sample taken for sequencing was blood. As DNA, the CDR3 is TGCAGTGCTAGAACCGGACTAGCGGGAGTCGGGGATACGCAGTATTTT. Translation gives CSARTGLAGVGDTQYF.